This record covers a single T cell receptor beta chain. Its cognate antigen is unknown. This sample was taken from a study of post-analysis software for immune sequencing data. The wider study: Clinical courses comprised relapsing-remitting, secondary progressive and progressive-relapsing multiple sclerosis.

Study findings and constraints: Included in a set of 5 or 6 TRBV segments more frequent in patients than controls were TRBV5-6, TRBV5-1 and TRBV20-1.

Unique molecular identifiers tagged the TCR beta cDNA libraries. TCRdb redid the calling of the PCR reads with MiXCR, one entry per CDR3 protein. Seen here are around 700,000 distinct CDR3 sequences, approximately 60% observed once, and the top ten hold about 11%. In germline, CDR1 is SGHTA, CDR2 FQGNSA. The V end was cut by 4 bases, the J end by 0 bases, with 16 bases between. The CDR3 sequence is 17 residues long. This chain joins TRBV7-2 and TRBJ2-1; the D gene could be TRBD1 or TRBD2 (5 bases each). The sequencing sample was made of blood. The TCR comes from a girl aged 2-10 years with multiple sclerosis. In DNA form, the CDR3 reads TGTGCCAGCAGCTACGGAGCGGTAGGGGACTCCTACAATGAGCAGTTCTTC. It yields the protein CASSYGAVGDSYNEQFF.